These 6 T cell receptor beta chains originate from one sample sequenced in a study of cytomegalovirus exposure and HLA in healthy donors. TCRdb's table, derived via immunoSEQ multiplex PCR, lists solely in-frame clones and lacks some. This sample carries roughly 70,000 clones, under 96% of them seen once, and the ten largest clones take more than 3.5%. The sequenced sample was PBMCs. The receptors come from a woman between 18 and 30 years old in good health and CMV-seropositive.

The chain employs TRBV10-3 and TRBJ2-7, with 10 bases fitting TRBD2. The germline V gene has CDR1 ENHRY and CDR2 SYGVKD. V was pared by 9 bases and J by 4 bases, with 3 bases of the junction left unmatched. CDR3 size: 12 residues. As DNA, the CDR3 is TGTGCCATGGGGACTAGCGCGTACGAGCAGTACTTC. It yields the protein CAMGTSAYEQYF.

The chain combines TRBV4-3 with TRBJ2-7, with D possibly being TRBD1 (5 bases). CDR1 is LGHNA and CDR2 is YSLEER in the germline V gene. Deletions cut 0 bases from V and 2 bases from J, with 5 bases between. The CDR3 is made up of 13 amino acids. The CDR3 nucleotides are TGCGCCAGCAGCCAAGACAGGGCCTACGAGCAGTACTTC. Translated, it gives CASSQDRAYEQYF.

The chain carries TRBV7-8 and TRBJ2-1; 13 bases are a match to TRBD2. Per the germline V gene, CDR1 is SGHVS and CDR2 is FQNEAQ. V gave up 2 bases and J gave up 7 bases; unmatched junction bases: 5. This CDR3 is built from 16 residues. The CDR3 DNA sequence: TGTGCCAGCAGCTTACGGACTAGCGGGAGTTTGAATGAGCAGTTCTTC. Its protein is CASSLRTSGSLNEQFF.

V and J are TRBV28 and TRBJ2-1; 8 bases are a match to TRBD2. After removal of 3 bases from V and 0 bases from J, the junction contained 4 bases not matched to a gene. Germline CDR1 MDHEN, CDR2 SYDVKM. The CDR3 has 16 residues. CDR3 bases: TGTGCCAGCAGTTTCGGTAGCGGGACCTCCTACAATGAGCAGTTCTTC. It codes for CASSFGSGTSYNEQFF.

The chain has TRBV6-1 and TRBJ2-7; perhaps TRBD1 as D (6 bases). The CDR3 consists of 14 residues. The V end lost 2 bases, the J end lost 5 bases, and 13 bases lay between the germline ends. Germline V lookup: CDR1 MNHNS, CDR2 SASEGT. CDR3 residues: CASSEFLQGNEQYF. The CDR3 nucleotides are TGTGCCAGCAGTGAATTCTTACAGGGTAACGAGCAGTACTTC.

This chain's CDR3 is CASSSNGYEQYF. The CDR3 DNA is TGCGCCAGCAGCAGCAATGGCTACGAGCAGTACTTC. The rearrangement links TRBV5-1 to TRBJ2-7; D is uncertain. This CDR3 spans 12 amino acids. The germline V and J ends were trimmed by 4 bases and 3 bases, with 8 bases remaining between them. The germline CDR1 and CDR2 sequences are SGHRS and YFSETQ.